Below, one TCR beta chain is given with its context. As processed by the authors: The authors estimated nucleated cell counts from reference gene primer amplification. Clones were sequenced by immunoSEQ multiplex PCR, and TCRdb holds only the in-frame ones, with some missing. Clone size and V and J calls were adopted from that table, with D and trimming inferred from the DNA. The table shows fewer than 300,000 clones, with roughly 87% occurring only once. Per germline, CDR1 LNHNV and CDR2 YYDKDF (reference sequence). V gave up 6 bases and J gave up 5 bases; unmatched junction bases: 3. The CDR3 is made up of 13 amino acids. This entry belongs to a study of blood T cell repertoires in COVID-19. As for the study in general: Spain, Italy and the United States supplied samples that represented acute and convalescent COVID-19. Sources were T cells, B-cell-depleted T cells, or PBMCs; the material itself was cDNA or gDNA.

The chain couples TRBV15 to TRBJ2-5; TRBD2 agrees at 10 bases. The sequence came from a human donor in a cohort sampled during active COVID-19. The source material was peripheral blood. The CDR3 nucleotides are TGTGCCACCAGGACTAGCGGGCACGAGACCCAGTACTTC. It is translated as CATRTSGHETQYF.